This T cell receptor beta chain derives from a study of cytomegalovirus exposure and HLA in healthy donors. A multiplex PCR was run with 60 Vbeta primers and 13 Jbeta primers. The assay was immunoSEQ multiplex PCR, and TCRdb's table has in-frame clones only and misses some. The profile shows around 130,000 clones, 70% to 80% of them singletons. Germline CDR1 and CDR2: MNHEY and SVGAGI. V gave up 5 bases and J gave up 0 bases, with 8 bases separating them. This CDR3 has 15 amino acids. Study findings and constraints: Researchers reported in a later analysis that common viral pathogens appeared linked to several top clusters. Earlier analysis looked at TCR beta V segments, and most were productive about 87% or about 30% of the time. Published work reported that the classifier diagnosed cytomegalovirus status with high specificity and sensitivity. Prediction of most subjects' HLA-A and HLA-B alleles by TCR beta sequences was reportedly accurate.

As for this clone: What it binds is unknown.

This clonotype originated in a man in his late teens or twenties in good health and CMV-seronegative. This rearrangement joins TRBV6-5 to TRBJ1-6; D is possibly TRBD1 (6 bases). Source material: PBMCs. The CDR3 spells CASSQGSSYNSPLHF. The CDR3 region has the DNA TGTGCCAGCAGTCAGGGGAGCTCCTATAATTCACCCCTCCACTTT.